This record covers a single T cell receptor (beta chain). Its cognate antigen has yet to be identified. No base qualities exist here, and no much larger clone lies one base off it. The data derive from a study of blood T cell repertoires in COVID-19 (TCRdb year 2020). In terms of the full investigation: Samples covering the acute and convalescent phases of COVID-19 were provided by collaborators in the United States, Italy and Spain. The prospective study material was composed of cDNA or gDNA derived from T cells, B-cell-depleted T cells, or PBMCs. Subjects who had been exposed to COVID-19, were actively infected with it, or had recovered from it provided the deeply sampled blood TCRbeta repertoires that made up the dataset. The repertoires were released in a freely available public database meant as a resource for research on the immune response to SARS-CoV-2. The samples were drawn from the first 160 participants of the ongoing ImmuneRACE study and from 1,254 subjects provided by 6 global collaborators. Sample metadata almost always included a de-identified subject ID, COVID-19 status, age in years and sex. HLA class I and class II types, where available, came from metadata supplied by the sample provider rather than from assay-based typing.

The immunoSEQ Assay, a bias-controlled multiplex PCR, was used to amplify TCRbeta CDR3 regions from genomic DNA. In the paper's pipeline: The number of nucleated cells in each sample was estimated from the amplification of reference gene primers within the assay. Sequence reads were collapsed and filtered to measure the absolute abundance of every unique TCRbeta CDR3 rearrangement. For each sample, productive Simpson clonality was calculated as the square root of Simpson's diversity index over productive rearrangements. TCRdb provides this immuneACCESS table in a form limited to in-frame rearrangements. Some clones are lacking; in checked studies, under half of them reflect an unresolved V gene, and why the rest are absent is not known. V, J and clone size derive from that table, while D and trimming were established from the DNA sequence. This sample gives about 63,000 clones in total; about 86% of them show up just once. The ten largest clones capture 9.5% to 15% of the sample.

Paper-wide results and their limitations: Clinical and demographic metadata were provided uncurated, with the amount varying by source and participant.

Whole blood was collected in K2EDTA tubes by collaborating institutions according to the institutions' own protocols. For TCRbeta analysis, collaborators shipped samples as frozen whole blood, isolated PBMCs, or DNA extracted from either of those sample types. Looking up the germline V gene (reference sequence) yields CDR1 LNHDA and CDR2 SQIVND. Unmatched junction bases come to 4, with V trimmed by 5 bases and J by 4 bases. From cysteine to phenylalanine, the CDR3 is 14 amino acids long. Only the CDR3 DNA stays, 42 bases, in frame from base 1. The sequencing input was peripheral blood. The chain joins TRBV19 to TRBJ2-7, with 11 junctional bases fitting TRBD2. The sequence derives from a human donor in a cohort sampled during active COVID-19. The DNA sequence follows: TGTGCCAGTAGTGCGGCTAGCGGGAGGTACGAGCAGTACTTC. Its amino acids are CASSAASGRYEQYF.